These T cell receptor beta chains were read from a single sample in a study of T cells in Graves' hyperthyroidism and ophthalmopathy. One entry per CDR3 protein, called by TCRdb with MiXCR from the multiplex PCR reads. The sample records under 800,000 distinct CDR3 sequences, around 13% being singletons. Material for sequencing was blood. The receptors derive from a woman in her late teens or twenties with Graves' hyperthyroidism. The CDR3 runs from the conserved cysteine through the conserved F or W.

V gene: TRBV6-2/TRBV6-3
J gene: TRBJ2-1
CDR3 protein: CASSYLRTSGRYEQFF

V gene: TRBV9
J gene: TRBJ2-7
CDR3 protein: CASSHPWGHEQYF

V gene: TRBV6-5
J gene: TRBJ2-1
CDR3 protein: CASSYKTGQLSNEQFF

V gene: TRBV11-2
J gene: TRBJ2-2
CDR3 protein: CASSLRTSGSVAGELFF

V gene: TRBV20-1
J gene: TRBJ2-1
CDR3 protein: CSAPGVTNEQFF

V gene: TRBV7-8
J gene: TRBJ1-2
CDR3 protein: CASSPDIRYGYTF

V gene: TRBV20-1
J gene: TRBJ2-2
CDR3 protein: CSAEMGLASYTGELFF

V gene: TRBV19
J gene: TRBJ2-5
CDR3 protein: CASRVNQQETQYF

V gene: TRBV20-1
J gene: TRBJ2-2
CDR3 protein: CSAREGNANTGELFF

V gene: TRBV11-3
J gene: TRBJ1-1
CDR3 protein: CASSWDLTTEAFF

V gene: TRBV15
J gene: TRBJ2-1
CDR3 protein: CATSRRTGGWDYNEQFF

V gene: TRBV7-8
J gene: TRBJ2-7
CDR3 protein: CASSFQASEQYF

V gene: TRBV6-2/TRBV6-3
J gene: TRBJ2-1
CDR3 protein: CASAPSYNEQFF

V gene: TRBV20-1
J gene: TRBJ2-1
CDR3 protein: CSARVRGRGNEQFF

V gene: TRBV20-1
J gene: TRBJ2-2
CDR3 protein: CSAIGTTNTGELFF

V gene: TRBV7-8
J gene: TRBJ2-7
CDR3 protein: CASSLGDTGDSYEQYF

V gene: TRBV18
J gene: TRBJ2-1
CDR3 protein: CASSPRVDNEQFF

V gene: TRBV20-1
J gene: TRBJ2-3
CDR3 protein: CSANGDTQYF

V gene: TRBV19
J gene: TRBJ2-7
CDR3 protein: CASSIDTGQGSYEQYF

V gene: TRBV28
J gene: TRBJ2-7
CDR3 protein: CASSSPAGSRYEQYF

V gene: TRBV20-1
J gene: TRBJ2-7
CDR3 protein: CSALPRQGAYEQYF

V gene: TRBV9
J gene: TRBJ1-4
CDR3 protein: CASSTQTGEELFF

V gene: TRBV27
J gene: TRBJ2-2
CDR3 protein: CASSFGVNGELFF

V gene: TRBV28
J gene: TRBJ2-7
CDR3 protein: CATSSPSGATYEQYF

V gene: TRBV3-1
J gene: TRBJ2-5
CDR3 protein: CASSQNKETQYF

V gene: TRBV2
J gene: TRBJ1-5
CDR3 protein: CASSEVRLQPQHF

V gene: TRBV4-2
J gene: TRBJ1-5
CDR3 protein: CASSLGTGETQPQHF

V gene: TRBV11-2
J gene: TRBJ2-1
CDR3 protein: CASSLGQLPYNEQFF

V gene: TRBV20-1
J gene: TRBJ1-2
CDR3 protein: CSAHGTGLVSNYGYTF

V gene: TRBV19
J gene: TRBJ2-7
CDR3 protein: CASSKGDGDEQYF

V gene: TRBV20-1
J gene: TRBJ2-5
CDR3 protein: CSARDQREGRGTQYF

V gene: TRBV18
J gene: TRBJ1-1
CDR3 protein: CASSPNAANTEAFF

V gene: TRBV2
J gene: TRBJ1-1
CDR3 protein: CASRGQGPTEAFF

V gene: TRBV7-2
J gene: TRBJ2-1
CDR3 protein: CASSSQPPFRTSGYNEQFF

V gene: TRBV24-1
J gene: TRBJ2-1
CDR3 protein: CATSDFGGASYNEQFF

V gene: TRBV7-2
J gene: TRBJ1-1
CDR3 protein: CASSSSIRPNTEAFF

V gene: TRBV3-1
J gene: TRBJ2-3
CDR3 protein: CASSQARDPMGLGDTQYF

V gene: TRBV20-1
J gene: TRBJ1-1
CDR3 protein: CSARSGQGWVTEAFF

V gene: TRBV13
J gene: TRBJ2-7
CDR3 protein: CASSSPPGQGKTYEQYF

V gene: TRBV27
J gene: TRBJ2-1
CDR3 protein: CASSVTSGNGGEQFF